Shown below are 27 T cell receptor beta chains from a single sample sequenced in a study of glioma-infiltrating T cells. Amplification of TCR alpha and beta CDR3 regions from RNA used iRepertoire nested multiplex PCR. TCRdb itself ran the multiplex PCR reads through MiXCR, one entry per CDR3 protein. In the table there are approximately 100,000 distinct CDR3 sequences, less than 30% of which are singletons. The sample taken for sequencing was glioma tissue, nonneoplastic brain tissue, or PBMCs (not recorded which). The receptor source for this set is a human donor with low-grade glioma or glioblastoma, undergoing nonglioma brain surgery, or in good health (not recorded which).

This rearrangement joins TRBV18 to TRBJ1-1; unclear D gene. Trimming shortened V by 0 bases and J by 4 bases, and 12 bases separated the two germline ends. The length of the CDR3 is 15 residues. Per germline, CDR1 KGHSH and CDR2 LQKENI. CDR3 sequence (DNA): TGTGCCAGCTCACCACCGGAAGGTCACGGCACTGAAGCTTTCTTT. It codes for CASSPPEGHGTEAFF.

The table lists this clonotype with many counts. V gene TRBV20-1 combines with J gene TRBJ2-7, with TRBD2 as a possible D gene (6 bases). The V gene lost 1 base and the J gene lost 2 bases, with 9 bases spanning the gap. The CDR3 loop spans 13 amino acids. The V gene's germline CDR1 is DFQATT and CDR2 SNEGSKA (reference sequence). As DNA, the CDR3 is TGCAGTGCTAGAGGCGGGATGGCCTACGAGCAGTACTTC. Protein sequence: CSARGGMAYEQYF.

This clonotype was observed at least ten times. The V call is TRBV29-1, the J call TRBJ1-5; D perhaps matches TRBD1 (6 bases). In germline, CDR1 is SQVTM, CDR2 ANQGSEA. This CDR3 region has 14 residues. Trimming took 0 bases from V and 4 from J, leaving 10 bases between them. The CDR3 nucleotides read TGCAGCGTTGAAGACAGGGGATCGAATCAGCCCCAGCATTTT. As protein: CSVEDRGSNQPQHF.

As regards this clonotype: A read error is possible here, since a much larger clone lies one base away. V usage is TRBV7-3 and J usage is TRBJ1-6; tentative D call: TRBD1 (6 bases). The CDR3 is made up of 13 amino acids. Germline V gene data show CDR1 as SGHTA and CDR2 as FQGTGA. Deletions cut 5 bases from V and 6 bases from J, with 8 bases between. Written as DNA, the CDR3 is TGTGCCAGCAGCACAGGGCCTAATTCACCCCTCCACTTT. Protein sequence: CASSTGPNSPLHF.

This clonotype has a handful of counts. The V and J genes are TRBV11-3 and TRBJ2-3, with TRBD2 identical over 10 bases. The germline V gene encodes CDR1 SGHNT and CDR2 YENEEA. This CDR3 comprises 19 residues. V lost 2 bases to trimming and J lost 5 bases; unmatched junction nucleotides: 16. CDR3 loop: CASSLTGWLAGGPGDTQYF. CDR3 DNA sequence: TGTGCCAGCAGCTTAACGGGCTGGTTAGCGGGGGGCCCGGGAGATACGCAGTATTTT.

This clonotype was detected only once. The genes are TRBV6-2 or TRBV6-3 and TRBJ2-7, with a possible D match to TRBD1 (6 bases). V lost 5 bases to trimming and J lost 2 bases, with 19 bases between them. CDR3 length equals 16 residues. Germline CDR1 is MNHEY and CDR2 is SVGEGT. DNA of the CDR3: TGTGCCAGCAGTCTCAAGACAGGTATTGGAACCTACGAGCAGTACTTC. This sequence encodes CASSLKTGIGTYEQYF.

This clonotype was counted many times. J is TRBJ2-2 and V is TRBV7-9; D gene uncertain. The CDR3 has 14 amino acids. Between the trimmed V and J ends, which lost 1 base and 2 bases, there was a span of 5 bases. Germline-derived CDR1 and CDR2 are SEHNR and FQNEAQ (reference sequence). The CDR3 loop reads CASSLDFNTGELFF. Written as DNA, the CDR3 is TGTGCCAGCAGCTTAGACTTCAACACCGGGGAGCTGTTTTTT.

This clonotype has at least ten counts. The chain joins TRBV20-1 to TRBJ1-5; 7 nucleotides match TRBD1. The germline V gene encodes CDR1 DFQATT and CDR2 SNEGSKA (reference sequence). J lost 5 bases, V lost 0 bases, and 10 bases had no gene match. CDR3 size: 16 residues. CDR3 residues: CSARDLQGPGDQPQHF. In DNA, the CDR3 is TGCAGTGCTAGAGATCTACAGGGGCCTGGGGATCAGCCCCAGCATTTT.

Note on this clonotype: This may be a read error, as it is one base from a much larger clone. The chain couples TRBV5-1 to TRBJ1-1; 8 bases fit TRBD1. CDR3 length equals 14 residues. After removal of 2 bases from V and 6 bases from J, the junction contained 6 bases not matched to a gene. Looked up from germline, CDR1 is SGHRS and CDR2 is YFSETQ. Here the CDR3 DNA reads TGCGCCAGCAGCTTAATCCAGGGACAGGCTGAAGCTTTCTTT. It is translated as CASSLIQGQAEAFF.

Comment on this clonotype: A read error is possible here, since a much larger clone lies one base away. The chain recombines TRBV19 with TRBJ1-1; D is ambiguous. Germline CDR1 and CDR2: LNHDA and SQIVND (reference sequence). The CDR3 has 14 amino acids. The germline V and J ends were trimmed by 9 bases and 1 base, with 15 bases remaining between them. In DNA, the CDR3 is TGTGCCAGAAGTTTGCGACGGGCGAACACTGAAGCTTTCTTT. Translated, it gives CARSLRRANTEAFF.

This clonotype was recorded at least ten times. The CDR3 sequence: CASSPLDSRYEQYF. For the CDR3, the DNA is TGTGCCAGCAGTCCCCTTGACAGTCGCTACGAGCAGTACTTC. The rearrangement uses TRBV6-2 or TRBV6-3 and TRBJ2-7, with D maybe TRBD1 (5 bases). The germline V gene has CDR1 MNHEY and CDR2 SVGEGT. The V end lost 5 bases, the J end lost 3 bases, and 14 bases lay between the germline ends. The CDR3 contains 14 residues.

This clonotype showed up just a few times. This chain connects TRBV29-1 to TRBJ1-1, with D possibly TRBD1 on 5 matching bases. The CDR3 extends over 13 amino acids. Germline-derived CDR1 and CDR2 are SQVTM and ANQGSEA. With 5 bases removed from V and 4 bases from J, the gap between germline ends came to 14 bases. The CDR3 nucleotides are TGCAGCGTTCGGACGGGGGGGAGCACTGAAGCTTTCTTT. Amino acids: CSVRTGGSTEAFF.

At least ten counts were recorded for this clonotype. The chain links TRBV7-2 to TRBJ2-7; unclear D gene. This CDR3 comprises 13 residues. The germline CDR1 and CDR2 sequences are SGHTA and FQGNSA. With 7 bases removed from V and 3 bases from J, the gap between germline ends came to 13 bases. DNA for the CDR3: TGTGCCAGCAACTTCCAGACGGGCTACGAGCAGTACTTC. Protein sequence: CASNFQTGYEQYF.

In its sample, this clonotype was seen many times. This chain uses TRBV2 with TRBJ2-7; D is perhaps TRBD1 or TRBD2 (7 bases each). CDR1 is SNHLY and CDR2 is FYNNEI in the germline V gene. V was cut by 7 bases and J by 7 bases, with 17 bases left in between. This CDR3 is 13 amino acids long. The CDR3 DNA reads TGTGCCAGCAAGGGGGAGGGGGCAGGTGAGCAGTACTTC. This encodes CASKGEGAGEQYF. Full variable domain (missing parts from reference TRBV2 and TRBJ2-7): EPEVTQTPSHQVTQMGQEVILRCVPISNHLYFYWYRQILGQKVEFLVSFYNNEISEKSEIFDDQFSVERPDGSNFTLKIRSTKLEDSAMYFCASKGEGAGEQYFGPGTRLTVT.

This chain joins TRBV6-1 and TRBJ2-3; D ambiguous. CDR3 length: 14 amino acids. Trimming stripped 6 bases from V and 4 bases from J, with 14 bases between. Germline loops: CDR1 MNHNS, CDR2 SASEGT. The CDR3 nucleotides read TGTGCCAGCAGCCACACTTGGAGCGCAGATACGCAGTATTTT. Amino acid sequence: CASSHTWSADTQYF.

The CDR3 reads CASSVDGLAGVNEQYF. For the CDR3, the DNA is TGTGCCAGCAGCGTAGATGGACTAGCGGGAGTGAACGAGCAGTACTTC. V is TRBV9 and J is TRBJ2-7; 13 bases are shared with TRBD2. V lost 0 bases to trimming and J lost 5 bases; unmatched junction nucleotides: 5. The CDR3 has 16 residues. Germline CDR1 is SGDLS and CDR2 is YYNGEE.

There are many counts of this clonotype. The chain carries TRBV2 and TRBJ1-6; 7 bases map to TRBD1. J was trimmed by 7 bases and V by 11 bases; bases with no gene match: 8. Germline loops: CDR1 SNHLY, CDR2 FYNNEI. CDR3 size: 13 residues. The CDR3 nucleotides read TGTGCCGGGATAGGACAGGCGAATTCACCCCTCCACTTT. Translated, it gives CAGIGQANSPLHF.

The J gene is TRBJ2-7, the V gene TRBV11-2; TRBD2 agrees at 8 bases. Germline V gene data show CDR1 as SGHAT and CDR2 as FQNNGV. V lost 4 bases and J lost 7; bases outside the gene matches: 3. The CDR3 is 12 amino acids. The CDR3 here is CASSSQREEQYF. CDR3 nucleotide sequence: TGTGCCAGCAGCTCCCAGCGGGAGGAGCAGTACTTC.

There are many counts of this clonotype. The chain links TRBV4-3 to TRBJ1-1; D uncertain. V was cut by 1 base and J by 4 bases, with 7 bases left in between. The CDR3 runs 13 residues. Germline-derived CDR1 and CDR2 are LGHNA and YSLEER. The CDR3 nucleotides read TGCGCCAGCAGCCAAGGTTTCGCCACTGAAGCTTTCTTT. Amino acids: CASSQGFATEAFF.

This clonotype came up many times. The chain combines TRBV20-1 with TRBJ2-7, with 11 bases matching TRBD1. The CDR3 has 14 amino acids. In germline, CDR1 is DFQATT, CDR2 SNEGSKA (reference sequence). Losses at the gene ends were 2 bases for V and 6 bases for J; bases not matched to a gene: 6. CDR3 nucleotide sequence: TGCAGTGCTAGATTCCGGACAGGGGGCATCGAGCAGTACTTC. Amino acids: CSARFRTGGIEQYF.

This clonotype was detected many times. V is TRBV12-3 or TRBV12-4 and J is TRBJ2-2, with D unresolved. The V end lost 5 bases, the J end lost 6 bases, and 16 bases lay between the germline ends. The CDR3 contains 15 residues. CDR3 nucleotides: TGTGCCAGCAGTCCTTCCCCTCCTGGAGCCGGGGAGCTGTTTTTT. It yields the protein CASSPSPPGAGELFF.

This clonotype showed up many times. This sequence joins TRBV27 and TRBJ1-1, with D tentatively TRBD1 (6 bases). The CDR3 sequence is 13 residues long. V shed 5 bases and J shed 4 bases, with 11 bases lying between them. Germline loops: CDR1 MNHEY, CDR2 SMNVEV (reference sequence). The CDR3: CASSLGASTEAFF. The CDR3 DNA reads as TGTGCCAGCAGTCTGGGGGCGAGCACTGAAGCTTTCTTT.

This clonotype has at least ten counts. The gene calls are TRBV7-2 and TRBJ2-3, with D hard to call. CDR3 length: 11 residues. V lost 8 bases to trimming and J lost 4 bases, with 7 bases between them. From germline, CDR1 is SGHTA and CDR2 FQGNSA. The DNA for the CDR3 is TGTGCCAGCGGGAACGCAGATACGCAGTATTTT. It yields the protein CASGNADTQYF.

This clonotype has only one observation. J is TRBJ2-2 and V is TRBV6-2 or TRBV6-3; D gene uncertain. The germline gives CDR1 MNHEY, CDR2 SVGEGT. The CDR3 sequence is 15 residues long. V was clipped by 2 bases and J by 2 bases, with 9 bases between them. For the CDR3, the DNA is TGTGCCAGCAGTTACAGAATATACAACACCGGGGAGCTGTTTTTT. Amino acid sequence: CASSYRIYNTGELFF.

This clonotype was picked up many times. This sequence joins TRBV6-1 and TRBJ1-2, with no clear D. The V gene's germline CDR1 is MNHNS and CDR2 SASEGT. V lost 8 bases to trimming and J lost 7 bases, with 11 bases between them. The CDR3 consists of 11 residues. The CDR3 coding sequence is TGTGCCAGCCTTAACTCCGGTGGCTACACCTTC. It yields the protein CASLNSGGYTF.

There are many counts of this clonotype. This chain connects TRBV7-2 to TRBJ1-6; 7 bases line up with TRBD1. Germline CDR1 reads SGHTA; CDR2 reads FQGNSA. CDR3 length equals 17 residues. The ends lost 2 bases at V and 9 bases at J; junction bases unmatched: 13. CDR3 bases: TGTGCCAGCAGCTTAACCATCGGACAGGTCTTTCCTTCACCCCTCCACTTT. This translates into CASSLTIGQVFPSPLHF.

The table lists this clonotype with many counts. The genes are TRBV14 and TRBJ2-7; TRBD2 matches 8 bases. Germline trimming cut 0 bases from V and 4 bases from J; bases unmatched to any gene: 5. Looked up from germline, CDR1 is SGHDN and CDR2 is FVKESK. The CDR3 length is 15 residues. The CDR3 region has the DNA TGTGCCAGCAGCCAAGATCTCGGGAGGGAATACGAGCAGTACTTC. It encodes CASSQDLGREYEQYF.